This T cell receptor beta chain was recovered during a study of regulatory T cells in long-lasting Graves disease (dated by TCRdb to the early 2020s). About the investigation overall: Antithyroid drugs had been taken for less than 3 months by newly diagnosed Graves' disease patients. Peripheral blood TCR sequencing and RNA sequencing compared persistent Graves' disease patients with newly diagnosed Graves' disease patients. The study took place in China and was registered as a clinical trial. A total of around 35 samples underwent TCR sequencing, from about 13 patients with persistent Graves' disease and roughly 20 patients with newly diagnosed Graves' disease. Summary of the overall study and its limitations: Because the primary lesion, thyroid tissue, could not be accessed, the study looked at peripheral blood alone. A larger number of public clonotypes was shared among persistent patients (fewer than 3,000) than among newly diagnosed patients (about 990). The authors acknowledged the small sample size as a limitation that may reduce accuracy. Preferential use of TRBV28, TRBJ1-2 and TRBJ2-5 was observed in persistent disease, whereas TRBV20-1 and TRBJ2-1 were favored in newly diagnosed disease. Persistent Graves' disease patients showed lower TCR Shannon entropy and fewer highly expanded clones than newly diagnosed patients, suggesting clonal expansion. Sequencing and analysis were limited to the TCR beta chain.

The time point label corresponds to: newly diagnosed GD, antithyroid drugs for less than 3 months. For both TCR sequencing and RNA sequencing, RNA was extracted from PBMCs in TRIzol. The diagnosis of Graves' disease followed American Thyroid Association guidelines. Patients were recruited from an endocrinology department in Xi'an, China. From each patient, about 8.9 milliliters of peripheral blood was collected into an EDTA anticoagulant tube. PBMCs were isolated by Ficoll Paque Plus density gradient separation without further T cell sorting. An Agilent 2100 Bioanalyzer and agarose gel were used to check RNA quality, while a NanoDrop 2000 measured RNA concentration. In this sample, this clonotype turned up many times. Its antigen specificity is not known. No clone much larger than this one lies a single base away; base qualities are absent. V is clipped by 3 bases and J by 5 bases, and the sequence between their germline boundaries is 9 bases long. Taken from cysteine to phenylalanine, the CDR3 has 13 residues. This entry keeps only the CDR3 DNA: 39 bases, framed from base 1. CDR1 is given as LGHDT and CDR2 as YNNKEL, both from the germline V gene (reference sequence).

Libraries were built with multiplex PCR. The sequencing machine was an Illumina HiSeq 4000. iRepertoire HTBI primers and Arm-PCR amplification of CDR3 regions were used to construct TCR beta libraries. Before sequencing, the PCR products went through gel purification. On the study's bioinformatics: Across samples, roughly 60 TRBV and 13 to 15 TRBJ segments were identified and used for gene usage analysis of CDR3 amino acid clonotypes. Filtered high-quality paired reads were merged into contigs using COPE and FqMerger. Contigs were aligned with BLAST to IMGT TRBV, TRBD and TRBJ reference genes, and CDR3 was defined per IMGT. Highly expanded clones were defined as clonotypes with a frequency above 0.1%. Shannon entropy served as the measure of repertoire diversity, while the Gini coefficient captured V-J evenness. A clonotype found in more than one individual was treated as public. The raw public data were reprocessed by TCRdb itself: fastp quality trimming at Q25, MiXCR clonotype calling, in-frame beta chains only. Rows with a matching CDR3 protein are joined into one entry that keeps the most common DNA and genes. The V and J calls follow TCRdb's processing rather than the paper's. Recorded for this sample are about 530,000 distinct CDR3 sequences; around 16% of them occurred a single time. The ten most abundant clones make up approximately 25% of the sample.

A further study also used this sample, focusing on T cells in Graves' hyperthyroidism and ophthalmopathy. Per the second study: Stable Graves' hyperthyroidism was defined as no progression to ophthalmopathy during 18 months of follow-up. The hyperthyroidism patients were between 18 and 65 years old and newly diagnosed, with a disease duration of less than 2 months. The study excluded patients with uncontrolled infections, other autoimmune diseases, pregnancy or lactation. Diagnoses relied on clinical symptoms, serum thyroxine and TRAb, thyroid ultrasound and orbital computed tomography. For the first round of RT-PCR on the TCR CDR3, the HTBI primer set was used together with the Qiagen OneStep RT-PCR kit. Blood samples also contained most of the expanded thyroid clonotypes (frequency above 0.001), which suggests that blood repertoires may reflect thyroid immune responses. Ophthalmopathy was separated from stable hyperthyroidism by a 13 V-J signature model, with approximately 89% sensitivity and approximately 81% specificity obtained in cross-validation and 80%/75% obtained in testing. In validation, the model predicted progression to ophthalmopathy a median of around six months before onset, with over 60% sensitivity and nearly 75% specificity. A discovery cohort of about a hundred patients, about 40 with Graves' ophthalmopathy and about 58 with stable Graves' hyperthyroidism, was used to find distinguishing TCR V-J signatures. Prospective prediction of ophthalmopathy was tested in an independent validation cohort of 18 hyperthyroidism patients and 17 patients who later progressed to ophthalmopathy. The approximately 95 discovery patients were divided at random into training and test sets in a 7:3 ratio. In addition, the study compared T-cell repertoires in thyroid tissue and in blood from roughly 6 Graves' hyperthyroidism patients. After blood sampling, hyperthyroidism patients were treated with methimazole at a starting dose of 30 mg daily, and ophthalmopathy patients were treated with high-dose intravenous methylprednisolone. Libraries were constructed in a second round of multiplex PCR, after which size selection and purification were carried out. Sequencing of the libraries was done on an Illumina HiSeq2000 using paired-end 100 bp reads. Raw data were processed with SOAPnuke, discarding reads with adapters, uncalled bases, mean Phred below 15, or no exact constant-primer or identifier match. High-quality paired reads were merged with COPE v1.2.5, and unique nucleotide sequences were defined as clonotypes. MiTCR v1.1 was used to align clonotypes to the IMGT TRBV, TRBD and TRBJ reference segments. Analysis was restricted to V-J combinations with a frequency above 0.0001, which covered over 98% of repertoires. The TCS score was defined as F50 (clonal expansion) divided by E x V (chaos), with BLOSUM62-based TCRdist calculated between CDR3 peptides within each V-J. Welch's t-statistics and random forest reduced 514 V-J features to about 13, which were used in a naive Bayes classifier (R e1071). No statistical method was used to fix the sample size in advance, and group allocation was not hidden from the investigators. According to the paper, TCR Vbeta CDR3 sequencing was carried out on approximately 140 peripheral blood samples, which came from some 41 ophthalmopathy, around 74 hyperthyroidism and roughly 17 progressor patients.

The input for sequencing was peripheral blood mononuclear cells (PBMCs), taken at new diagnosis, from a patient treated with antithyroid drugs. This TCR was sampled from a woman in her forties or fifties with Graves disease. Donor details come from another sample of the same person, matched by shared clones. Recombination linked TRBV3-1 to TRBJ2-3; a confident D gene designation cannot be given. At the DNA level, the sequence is TGTGCCAGCAGCCATGAACATAAAGATACGCAGTATTTT. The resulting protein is CASSHEHKDTQYF.